The clone carrying this TCR beta chain has ten or more counts. What it binds is not known. Template-switch 5'RACE cDNA synthesis added a 10-nucleotide unique molecular identifier. TCRdb passed the 5' RACE reads through MiXCR, listing each CDR3 protein once. Of 25,000 to 30,000 distinct CDR3 sequences in the sample, about 6.9% are singletons; the top ten hold roughly 9%. This record belongs to a study of neurological immune-mediated disorders. The study's findings and limits: HTLV-1-associated myelopathy had the most TCR clonal expansion, whereas multiple sclerosis had the least (lower than in healthy controls).

The germline V and J ends were trimmed by 3 bases and 0 bases, with 10 bases remaining between them. In germline, CDR1 is SGHAT, CDR2 FQNNGV. This CDR3 has 15 amino acids. Sequenced material: PBMCs. The receptor's source is a woman aged 45 to 65 in good health. The rearrangement links TRBV11-2 to TRBJ2-3, with D perhaps TRBD2 (5 bases). The CDR3 sequence is CASSFEGTSTDTQYF. Written as DNA, the CDR3 is TGTGCCAGCAGCTTTGAGGGAACTAGCACAGATACGCAGTATTTT.